This T cell receptor (beta chain) emerged from a study of identical twins (dated by TCRdb to 2016 to 2017). Describing the broader study: To test whether fetal clonotypes persist, this study deep-sequenced TCR alpha and beta repertoires from monozygotic twins, from unrelated adults of various ages, and from cord blood. To rule out contamination, the twin experiments were replicated at different times with different library preparation protocols. Paper-wide results and their limitations: A weaker excess of twin sharing was found in beta out-of-frame sequences because the signal-to-noise ratio was lowered by fewer shared sequences. Fewer insertions were carried by abundant cord blood beta clonotypes, a similar but weaker trend appeared in young adult naive repertoires, and no such trend appeared in memory repertoires. In monozygotic twins, recombination models systematically underestimated out-of-frame TCR alpha sharing, but the models matched the sharing seen between unrelated individuals. Zero-insertion analyses could be partly confounded by invariant T cells such as MAIT and iNKT, although diverse VJ usage argued against such confounding for most clonotypes. Because the same donors could not be followed over many years, the conclusions depended on cross-sectional statistical analysis. Compared with coincidental sharing between unrelated individuals, out-of-frame TCR alpha sequences shared between twins had an excess of sequences with low generation probability.

The library was made by 5' RACE. For sequencing, an Illumina HiSeq 2000 was employed. Template switching introduced a universal primer binding site; the final cDNA contained a unique molecular identifier, enabling accurate counting of TCR cDNA molecules. Specific primers in the conserved constant-segment region were used to synthesize first-strand cDNA for TCR alpha and beta chains. Each cDNA library was double barcoded, with a SMART-Mk sample barcode plus Illumina barcodes, to control for contamination. TruSeq adapter sequences, together with Illumina sample barcodes, were added in two successive PCR steps. Sequencing of the TCR alpha and beta cDNA libraries was done on the Illumina HiSeq platform using custom primers. As for how the authors treated the data: MiGEC processed the raw reads to extract unique molecular identifiers, while MiXCR was used to determine the CDR3 positions. Recombination models were inferred per individual with the repgenHMM and IGoR tools using an EM algorithm. Shared clonotype analysis was performed with the tcR package in R, normalizing sharing by the product of cloneset sizes. To study raw recombination without the effects of thymic and clonal selection, out-of-frame nonproductive sequences were analyzed. TCRdb redid the processing of the public reads, applying fastp at Q25 and MiXCR, and retained in-frame beta chains. Duplicate CDR3 protein sequences are folded into a single record with the most common DNA and genes. TCRdb, rather than the study authors, made the V and J calls. The sample has fewer than 550,000 distinct CDR3 sequences on record, 14% of them singletons. The ten largest clones capture around 0.98% of the sample.

This clonotype turned up a few times. Its antigen is currently not known. Base qualities are not provided; no much larger clone lies one nucleotide away. CDR1 and CDR2 are read off the germline V gene as SGHTA and FQGNSA. The CDR3 spans 15 residues, from the cysteine through the phenylalanine. Only CDR3 DNA is held: 45 bases, read in frame from base 1. At the junction V is shortened by 5 bases and J by 2 bases; bases outside the gene matches: 8. Every donor was a healthy Caucasian. The twin cohort comprised three pairs of female monozygotic twins, all aged roughly 18 to 30 years. Positive isolation kits from Invitrogen were used to isolate CD4+ and CD8+ T cell populations. The same data also contributed to another study, on yellow fever vaccine responses in identical twins. As the second paper documents: The authors reported that the T cell response to vaccination in identical twins appeared partly convergent and partly personalized. Focusing on identical twins, the study followed the T cell clones that responded to the vaccine, and did so with precision.

The receptor chain draws on TRBV7-2 and TRBJ2-5; 7 central bases correspond to TRBD2. Material: CD4+ T cells sorted from blood. This TCR derives from a woman younger than 30 in good health. The CDR3 in this case is CASSPGTTIQETQYF. The bases are TGTGCCAGCAGCCCAGGGACTACGATACAAGAGACCCAGTACTTC.